This record looks at one T cell receptor beta chain sequence and its context. Its antigen is not identified. Trimming cost V 5 bases and J 5 bases; bases outside gene matches: 8. The germline CDR1 and CDR2 sequences are SEHNR and FQNEAQ (reference sequence). This CDR3 has 15 residues. Second-dose schedules of about 4 or about 12 weeks were combined. The data are from a study of T cell responses to AZD1222 COVID-19 vaccine. The table came from immunoSEQ multiplex PCR; TCRdb's copy has only in-frame clones and leaves some out. The data contain about 140,000 clones, roughly 93% of them singletons. Study-level results: Mostly white British, mostly female donors; authors suggested clonal diversity may be underestimated. Of the AZD1222 recipients, only five to seven were seropositive at baseline. Close to half of all spike-specific TCRs reportedly target regions of the variants that are unmutated.

The chain couples TRBV7-9 to TRBJ1-4, with 7 nucleotides matching TRBD1. Here the sequenced sample was peripheral blood, taken 28 days after the second AZD1222 dose. This receptor was identified in an adult who received the AZD1222 COVID-19 vaccine. DNA for the CDR3: TGTGCCAGCAGCCAGACGGGACAGAAAAATGAAAAACTGTTTTTT. Protein: CASSQTGQKNEKLFF.